This T cell receptor (beta chain) was sequenced during a study of T cell clones after liver transplantation. Turning to the study itself: TCRbeta sequencing after a pre-transplant mixed lymphocyte reaction identified graft-donor-reactive clones, later tracked in post-transplant blood. Samples came pre-transplant, pre-randomization before withdrawal, and post-randomization after withdrawal ended. Findings and caveats of the study: Low donor cell numbers restricted donor-reactive repertoire measurement in a couple of subjects.

Comments on this clone: Its matching antigen is unknown.

Generated by immunoSEQ multiplex PCR, the TCRdb table keeps only in-frame clones and is missing some. The table includes tens of thousands of clones, roughly 84% detected once. Thawed unstimulated PBMCs were FACS-sorted by CD3, CD4 and CD8 into two populations. The source of this sequence is a human donor who received a liver transplant. The specimen comprised CD4+ T cells from blood, sampled before liver transplant.

CDR3 bases: TGTGCCAGCAGCCAAGATCCCAGGGTAGAGACCCAGTACTTC. Translation gives CASSQDPRVETQYF. The rearrangement joins TRBV4-2 to TRBJ2-5; tentative D call: TRBD1 (5 bases). The germline V gene encodes CDR1 LGHNA and CDR2 YNFKEQ. Trimming shortened V by 0 bases and J by 4 bases, and 9 bases separated the two germline ends. This CDR3 spans 14 amino acids.